This T cell receptor beta chain was recovered during a study of blood T cell repertoires in COVID-19. The wider study: Acute and convalescent COVID-19 samples came from the United States, Italy and Spain. T cells, B-cell-depleted T cells, or PBMCs supplied cDNA or gDNA.

Losses at the gene ends were 2 bases for V and 5 bases for J; bases not matched to a gene: 3. Per the germline V gene, CDR1 is LNHDA and CDR2 is SQIVND (reference sequence). The CDR3 length is 16 residues. In the original analysis: Amplification of reference gene primers provided the estimated nucleated cell counts. Sequenced by immunoSEQ multiplex PCR; TCRdb stores in-frame clones only, minus some. For V, J and clone size, that table is used; D and trimming come from the DNA. The table shows some 100,000 clones, with 88% occurring only once. The sequence was obtained from a woman aged 60-70 years with acute or convalescent COVID-19. Sequences were obtained from peripheral blood. V is TRBV19 and J is TRBJ2-1, with 13 bases fitting TRBD2. CDR3 amino acids: CASSITSGRANNEQFF. Here the CDR3 DNA reads TGTGCCAGTAGTATAACTAGCGGGAGGGCGAACAATGAGCAGTTCTTC.